This TCR beta chain was sequenced for a study of T cells in tumors after PD-1 blockade. Across the study: Treatment was either pembrolizumab 200 mg every 3 weeks or cemiplimab 350 mg every 2 weeks. A subset received ongoing vismodegib 150 mg daily alongside anti-PD-1 therapy.

Germline assignment: CDR1 SQVTM and CDR2 ANQGSEA. The CDR3 extends over 12 amino acids. V was shortened by 6 bases and J by 4 bases, with 10 bases between the two germline ends. Repertoires were generated with immunoSEQ multiplex PCR, while TCRdb's copy carries only in-frame clones and drops some. The table shows approximately 47,000 clones, with more than 65% occurring only once. The chain combines TRBV29-1 with TRBJ1-3, with D possibly TRBD1 on 6 matching bases. Material: PBMCs, obtained before anti-PD-1 treatment. This sequence was found in a human donor with basal cell carcinoma. CDR3 bases: TGCAGCGTACAGGGATCAGGAAACACCATATATTTT. Translated, it gives CSVQGSGNTIYF.